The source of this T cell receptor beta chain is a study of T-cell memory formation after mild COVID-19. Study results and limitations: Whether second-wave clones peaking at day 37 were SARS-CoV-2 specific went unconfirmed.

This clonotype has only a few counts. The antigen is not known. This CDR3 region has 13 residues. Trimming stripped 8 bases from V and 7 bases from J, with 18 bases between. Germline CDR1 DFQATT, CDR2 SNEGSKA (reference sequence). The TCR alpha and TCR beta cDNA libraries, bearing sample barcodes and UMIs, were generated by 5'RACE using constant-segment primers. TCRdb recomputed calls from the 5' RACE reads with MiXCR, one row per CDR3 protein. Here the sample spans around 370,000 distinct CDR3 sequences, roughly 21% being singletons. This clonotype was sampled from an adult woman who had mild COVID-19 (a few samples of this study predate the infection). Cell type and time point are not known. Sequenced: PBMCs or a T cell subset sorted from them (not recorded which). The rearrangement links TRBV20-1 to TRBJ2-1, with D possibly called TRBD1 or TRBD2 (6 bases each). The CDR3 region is CSSYTGARNEQFF. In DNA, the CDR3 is TGCAGTTCCTACACGGGGGCGAGGAATGAGCAGTTCTTC.